The rows below give T cell receptor beta chains drawn from one sample of a study of shared clonotypes between healthy human individuals. This table comes from immunoSEQ multiplex PCR, and its TCRdb copy is limited to in-frame clones, with some not included. Of millions of clones in the sample, approximately 95% were seen once. The sequenced material came from naive CD8+ T cells sorted from blood. The source is a man aged 18 to 30 in good health. CDR3s include the opening cysteine and the closing phenylalanine or tryptophan. A D gene is named only where the DNA matches it firmly. Expanded clones are given a class, and other clones once, few, many or no size at all.

TRBJ2-2	TRBV13	.	.	TGTGCCAGCAGCCTAAACCTAGGGGAAACCGGGGAGCTGTTTTTT	CASSLNLGETGELFF
TRBJ2-3	TRBV13	.	.	TGTGCCAGCAGCTTGTCCAGGGTCGCAGATACGCAGTATTTT	CASSLSRVADTQYF
TRBJ2-1	TRBV10-2	.	.	TGCGCCAGCAGTGAGTCCGACTACTACAATGAGCAGTTCTTC	CASSESDYYNEQFF
TRBJ2-2	TRBV28	.	.	TGTGCCAGCAGTTTATACAGCTACACCGGGGAGCTGTTTTTT	CASSLYSYTGELFF
TRBJ2-7	TRBV5-6	.	.	TGTGCCAGCAGCTTGAACTTTGCGGGCTCCTACGAGCAGTACTTC	CASSLNFAGSYEQYF
TRBJ1-4	TRBV2	.	TRBD1	TGTGCCAGCAGCGAGGGACAGGGAGTAGGAAAACTGTTTTTT	CASSEGQGVGKLFF
TRBJ1-2	TRBV4-3	.	.	TGCGCCAGCAGCCAAGTCTCTAAAGGCGGCTACACCTTC	CASSQVSKGGYTF
TRBJ2-2	TRBV27	.	TRBD2	TGTGCCAGCAGGGGACTAGCGGGGGTCACCGGGGAGCTGTTTTTT	CASRGLAGVTGELFF
TRBJ1-1	TRBV10-1	.	TRBD1	TGCGCCAGCAGTGAGGTCGCAGGGGGAAGAGCTTTCTTT	CASSEVAGGRAFF
TRBJ2-2	TRBV6-5	.	.	TGTGCCAGCAGTTACGAGATAGGCCGACCCGGGGAGCTGTTTTTT	CASSYEIGRPGELFF
TRBJ1-5	TRBV4-1	.	.	TGCGCCAGCAGTCTCAGACTCAATCAGCCCCAGCATTTT	CASSLRLNQPQHF
TRBJ2-1	TRBV2	.	.	TGTGCCAGCAGTTCGGACTTCCTGGATTACTCCTACAATGAGCAGTTCTTC	CASSSDFLDYSYNEQFF
TRBJ2-7	TRBV2	.	.	TGTGCCAGCAGGAGCAGGGTCGACGAGCAGTACTTC	CASRSRVDEQYF
TRBJ2-4	TRBV5-8	.	.	TGTGCCAGCAGCTTGGTGGGAGCCAAAAACATTCAGTACTTC	CASSLVGAKNIQYF
TRBJ2-7	TRBV11-2	.	.	TGTGCCAGCAGCCTGGCCTGGGGGGTCTACGAGCAGTACTTC	CASSLAWGVYEQYF
TRBJ2-7	TRBV27	.	.	TGTGCCAGCAGTTTATCTAGCCCTCCTCTCTACGAGCAGTACTTC	CASSLSSPPLYEQYF
TRBJ2-5	TRBV27	.	TRBD2	TGTGCCAGCAGCCCCCGGGGACTAGCGGGGGCCGGGGAGACCCAGTACTTC	CASSPRGLAGAGETQYF
TRBJ2-7	TRBV7-6	.	.	TGTGCCAGCAGCTTAGCCAGGGTCTACGAGCAGTACTTC	CASSLARVYEQYF
TRBJ2-1	TRBV7-9	.	TRBD1	TGTGCCAGCATCTCCGGGACAGGGAATCCCAATGAGCAGTTCTTC	CASISGTGNPNEQFF
TRBJ2-7	TRBV5-4	.	TRBD1	TGTGCCAGCACGGGACAGGGCTACGAGCAGTACTTC	CASTGQGYEQYF
TRBJ2-1	TRBV4-1	once	TRBD2	TGCGCCAGCAGCCTGGGACTAGCGGGAGTCAATGAGCAGTTCTTC	CASSLGLAGVNEQFF
TRBJ2-1	TRBV11-3	.	TRBD1	TGTGCCAGCAGCTACAGGGGCAATGAGCAGTTCTTC	CASSYRGNEQFF
TRBJ1-5	TRBV27	once	.	TGTGCCAGCAGTTCAGTCCTCGGCAATCAGCCCCAGCATTTT	CASSSVLGNQPQHF
TRBJ1-1	TRBV6-5	.	.	TGTGCCAGCAGTTATGGGGGCACCACTGAAGCTTTCTTT	CASSYGGTTEAFF
TRBJ2-7	TRBV11-2	.	.	TGTGCCAGCAGCTTAGGGGGAGCTTCCTACGAGCAGTACTTC	CASSLGGASYEQYF
TRBJ2-5	TRBV28	.	TRBD1	TGTGCCAGCAGCCCTCAGGGGGCGCGGGAGACCCAGTACTTC	CASSPQGARETQYF
TRBJ2-5	TRBV7-9	.	.	TGTGCCAGCAGAGATTATGGGGCCCAAGAGACCCAGTACTTC	CASRDYGAQETQYF
TRBJ1-4	TRBV11-2	once	.	TGTGCCAGCAGCTTAGAGCCGGGACGTGGAGATGAAAAACTGTTTTTT	CASSLEPGRGDEKLFF
TRBJ1-1	TRBV28	.	.	TGTGCCGTCCCTCTCCGGGCCTGGAACACTGAAGCTTTCTTT	CAVPLRAWNTEAFF
TRBJ2-1	TRBV29-1	.	TRBD1	TGCAGCGTTGAAGATCGGGACAGGAATAATGAGCAGTTCTTC	CSVEDRDRNNEQFF
TRBJ2-2	TRBV4-2	once	.	TGTGCCAGCAGCTCTGGGTTAGGCACCGGGGAGCTGTTTTTT	CASSSGLGTGELFF
TRBJ2-7	TRBV6-1	.	.	TGTGCCAGCATTGAGCCGGGGGTCTCCTACGAGCAGTACTTC	CASIEPGVSYEQYF
TRBJ2-7	TRBV6-6	.	TRBD2	TGTGCCAGCAGTTCCGGGAGGACCTACGAGCAGTACTTC	CASSSGRTYEQYF
TRBJ2-7	TRBV10-3	.	TRBD2	TGTGCCGTCGACGGGGGGAGCTCCTACGAGCAGTACTTC	CAVDGGSSYEQYF
TRBJ1-2	TRBV27	.	.	TGTGCCAGCAGTTTCACCGGGGCCAATGGCTACACCTTC	CASSFTGANGYTF